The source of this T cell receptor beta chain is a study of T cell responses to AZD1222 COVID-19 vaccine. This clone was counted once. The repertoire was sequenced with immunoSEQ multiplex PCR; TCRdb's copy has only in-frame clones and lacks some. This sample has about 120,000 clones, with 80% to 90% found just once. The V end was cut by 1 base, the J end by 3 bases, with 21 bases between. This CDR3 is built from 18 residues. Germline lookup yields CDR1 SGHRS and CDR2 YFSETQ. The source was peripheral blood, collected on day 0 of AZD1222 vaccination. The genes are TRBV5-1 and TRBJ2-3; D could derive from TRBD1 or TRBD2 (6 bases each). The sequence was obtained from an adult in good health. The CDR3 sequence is CASSLPRGAGVGTDTQYF. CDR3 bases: TGCGCCAGCAGCTTGCCGAGGGGGGCGGGCGTGGGGACAGATACGCAGTATTTT. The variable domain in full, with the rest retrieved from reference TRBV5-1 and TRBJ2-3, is KAGVTQTPRYLIKTRGQQVTLSCSPISGHRSVSWYQQTPGQGLQFLFEYFSETQRNKGNFPGRFSGRQFSNSRSEMNVSTLELGDSALYLCASSLPRGAGVGTDTQYFGPGTRLTVL.